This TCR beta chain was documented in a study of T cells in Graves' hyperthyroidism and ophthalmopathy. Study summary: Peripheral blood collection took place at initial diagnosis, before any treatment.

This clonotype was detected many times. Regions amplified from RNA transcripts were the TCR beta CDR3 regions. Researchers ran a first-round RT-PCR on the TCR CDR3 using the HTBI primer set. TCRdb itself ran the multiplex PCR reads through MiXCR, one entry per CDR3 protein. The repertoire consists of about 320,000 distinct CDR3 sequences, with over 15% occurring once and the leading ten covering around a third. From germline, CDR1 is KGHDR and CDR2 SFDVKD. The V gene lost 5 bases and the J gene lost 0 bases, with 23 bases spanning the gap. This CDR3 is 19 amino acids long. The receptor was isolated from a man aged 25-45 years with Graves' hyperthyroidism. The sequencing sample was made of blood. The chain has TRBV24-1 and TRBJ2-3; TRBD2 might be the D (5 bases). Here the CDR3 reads CATSAKRERLLLSTDTQYF. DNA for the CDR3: TGTGCCACCAGTGCCAAGAGGGAGCGGCTTCTCCTTAGCACAGATACGCAGTATTTT.